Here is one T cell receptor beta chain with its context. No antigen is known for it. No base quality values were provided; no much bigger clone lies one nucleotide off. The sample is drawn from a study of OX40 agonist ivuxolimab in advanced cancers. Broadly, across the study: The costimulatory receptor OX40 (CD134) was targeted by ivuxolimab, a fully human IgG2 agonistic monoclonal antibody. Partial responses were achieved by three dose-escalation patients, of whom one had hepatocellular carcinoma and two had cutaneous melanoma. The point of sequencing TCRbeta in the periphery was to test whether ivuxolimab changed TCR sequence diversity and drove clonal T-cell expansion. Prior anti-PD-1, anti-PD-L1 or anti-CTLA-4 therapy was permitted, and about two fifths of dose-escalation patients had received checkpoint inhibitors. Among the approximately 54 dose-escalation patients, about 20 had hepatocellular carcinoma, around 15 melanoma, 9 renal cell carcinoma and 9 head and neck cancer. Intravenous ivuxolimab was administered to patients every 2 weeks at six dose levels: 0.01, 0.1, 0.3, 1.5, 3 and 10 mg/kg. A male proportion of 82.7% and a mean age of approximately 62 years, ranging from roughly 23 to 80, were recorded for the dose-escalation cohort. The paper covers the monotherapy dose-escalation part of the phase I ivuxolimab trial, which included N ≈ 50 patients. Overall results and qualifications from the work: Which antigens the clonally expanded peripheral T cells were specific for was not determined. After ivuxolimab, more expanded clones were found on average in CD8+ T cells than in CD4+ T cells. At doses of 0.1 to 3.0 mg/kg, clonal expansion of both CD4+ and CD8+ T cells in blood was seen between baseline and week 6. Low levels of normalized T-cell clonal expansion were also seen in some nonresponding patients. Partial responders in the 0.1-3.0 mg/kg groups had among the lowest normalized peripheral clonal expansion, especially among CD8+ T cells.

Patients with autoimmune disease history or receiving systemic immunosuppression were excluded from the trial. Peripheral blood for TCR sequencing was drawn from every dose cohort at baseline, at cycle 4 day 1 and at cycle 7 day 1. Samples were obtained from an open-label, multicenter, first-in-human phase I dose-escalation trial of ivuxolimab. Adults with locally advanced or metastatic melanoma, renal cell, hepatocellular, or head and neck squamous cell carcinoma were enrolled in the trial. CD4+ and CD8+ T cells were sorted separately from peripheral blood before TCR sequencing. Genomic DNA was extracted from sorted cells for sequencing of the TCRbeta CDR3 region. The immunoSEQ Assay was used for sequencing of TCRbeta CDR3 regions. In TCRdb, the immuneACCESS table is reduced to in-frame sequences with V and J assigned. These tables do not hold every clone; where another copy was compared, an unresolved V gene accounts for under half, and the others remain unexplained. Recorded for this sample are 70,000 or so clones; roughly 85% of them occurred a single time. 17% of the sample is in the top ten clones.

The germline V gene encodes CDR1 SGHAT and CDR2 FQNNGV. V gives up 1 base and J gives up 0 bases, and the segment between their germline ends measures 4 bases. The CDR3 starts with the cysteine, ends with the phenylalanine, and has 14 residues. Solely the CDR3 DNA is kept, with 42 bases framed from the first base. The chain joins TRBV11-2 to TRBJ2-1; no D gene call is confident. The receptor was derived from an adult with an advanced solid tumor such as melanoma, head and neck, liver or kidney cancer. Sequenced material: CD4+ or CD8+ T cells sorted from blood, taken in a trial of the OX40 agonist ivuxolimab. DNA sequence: TGTGCCAGCAGCTTAGGGATCTCCTACAATGAGCAGTTCTTC. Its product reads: CASSLGISYNEQFF. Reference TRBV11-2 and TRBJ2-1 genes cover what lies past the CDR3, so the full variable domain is EAGVAQSPRYKIIEKRQSVAFWCNPISGHATLYWYQQILGQGPKLLIQFQNNGVVDDSQLPKDRFSAERLKGVDSTLKIQPAKLEDSAVYLCASSLGISYNEQFFGPGTRLTVL.